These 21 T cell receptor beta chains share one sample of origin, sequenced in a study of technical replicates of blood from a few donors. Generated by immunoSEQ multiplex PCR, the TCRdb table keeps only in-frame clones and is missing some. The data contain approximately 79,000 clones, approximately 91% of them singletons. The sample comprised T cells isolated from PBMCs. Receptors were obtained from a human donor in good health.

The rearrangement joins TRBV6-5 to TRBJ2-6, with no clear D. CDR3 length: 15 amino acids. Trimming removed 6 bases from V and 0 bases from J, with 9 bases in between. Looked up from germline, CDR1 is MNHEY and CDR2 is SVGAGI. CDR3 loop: CASSEDGSGANVLTF. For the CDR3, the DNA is TGTGCCAGCAGCGAGGATGGCTCTGGGGCCAACGTCCTGACTTTC.

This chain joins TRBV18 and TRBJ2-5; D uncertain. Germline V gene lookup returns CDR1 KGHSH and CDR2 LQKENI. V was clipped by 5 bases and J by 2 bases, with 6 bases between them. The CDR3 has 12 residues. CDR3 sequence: CASSDGQETQYF. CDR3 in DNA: TGTGCCAGCTCAGACGGGCAAGAGACCCAGTACTTC.

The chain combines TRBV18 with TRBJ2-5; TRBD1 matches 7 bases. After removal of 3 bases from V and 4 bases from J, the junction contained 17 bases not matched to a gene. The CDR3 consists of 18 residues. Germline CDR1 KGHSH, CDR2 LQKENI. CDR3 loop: CASSPQVQGFRLGETQYF. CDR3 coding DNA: TGTGCCAGCTCACCCCAGGTACAGGGGTTCCGTTTAGGAGAGACCCAGTACTTC.

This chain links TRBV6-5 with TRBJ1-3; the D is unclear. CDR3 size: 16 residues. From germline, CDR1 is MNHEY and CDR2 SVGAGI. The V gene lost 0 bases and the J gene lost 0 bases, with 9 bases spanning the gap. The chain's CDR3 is CASSYSGGGSGNTIYF. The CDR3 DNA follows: TGTGCCAGCAGTTACTCTGGCGGAGGCTCTGGAAACACCATATATTTT.

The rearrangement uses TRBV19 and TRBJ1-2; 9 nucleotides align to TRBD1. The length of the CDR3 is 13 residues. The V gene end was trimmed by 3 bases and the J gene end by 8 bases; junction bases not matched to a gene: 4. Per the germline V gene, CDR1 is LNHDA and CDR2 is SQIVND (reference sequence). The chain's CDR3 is CASSMGTGLGYTF. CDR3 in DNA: TGTGCCAGTAGTATGGGGACAGGGCTCGGCTACACCTTC.

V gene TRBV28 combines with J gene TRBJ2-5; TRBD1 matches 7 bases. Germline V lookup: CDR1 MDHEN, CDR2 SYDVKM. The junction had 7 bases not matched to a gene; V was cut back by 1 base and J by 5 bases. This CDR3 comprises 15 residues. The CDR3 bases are TGTGCCAGCAGTTTATACCGAGGGGGCGTGGAGACCCAGTACTTC. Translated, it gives CASSLYRGGVETQYF.

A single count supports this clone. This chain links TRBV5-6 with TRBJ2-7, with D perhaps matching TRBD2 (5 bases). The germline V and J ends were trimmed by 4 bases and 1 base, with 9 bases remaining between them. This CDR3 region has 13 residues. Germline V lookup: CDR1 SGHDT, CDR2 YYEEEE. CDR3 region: CASSPGRSYEQYF. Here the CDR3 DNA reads TGTGCCAGCAGCCCGGGGAGATCCTACGAGCAGTACTTC.

This chain's CDR3 is CASKGREGYEQYF. The CDR3 DNA follows: TGTGCCAGCAAAGGGAGGGAGGGGTACGAGCAGTACTTC. The chain uses TRBV6-6 and TRBJ2-7, with 7 bases identical to TRBD2. Germline CDR1 is MNHNY and CDR2 is SVGAGI (reference sequence). This CDR3 comprises 13 residues. Trimming removed 7 bases from V and 4 bases from J; junction bases left unmatched: 7.

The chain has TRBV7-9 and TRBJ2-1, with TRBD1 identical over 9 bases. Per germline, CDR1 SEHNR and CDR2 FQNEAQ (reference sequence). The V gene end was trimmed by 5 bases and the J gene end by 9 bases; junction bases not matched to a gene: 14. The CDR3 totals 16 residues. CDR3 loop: CASSPDRQGDRSEQFF. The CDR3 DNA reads TGTGCCAGCAGCCCGGATAGACAGGGGGATAGAAGTGAGCAGTTCTTC.

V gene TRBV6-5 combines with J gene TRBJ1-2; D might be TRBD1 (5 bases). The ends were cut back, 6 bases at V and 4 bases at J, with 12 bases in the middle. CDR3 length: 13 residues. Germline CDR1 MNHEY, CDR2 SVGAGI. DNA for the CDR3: TGTGCCAGCAGAAAGAAGGGGATCTATGGCTACACCTTC. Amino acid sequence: CASRKKGIYGYTF.

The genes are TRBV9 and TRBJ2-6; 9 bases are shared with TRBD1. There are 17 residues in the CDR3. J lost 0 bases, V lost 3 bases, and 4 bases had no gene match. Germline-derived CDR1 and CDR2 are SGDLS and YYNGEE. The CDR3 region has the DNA TGTGCCAGCAGCGGCCGGGACAGGGTCTCTGGGGCCAACGTCCTGACTTTC. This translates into CASSGRDRVSGANVLTF.

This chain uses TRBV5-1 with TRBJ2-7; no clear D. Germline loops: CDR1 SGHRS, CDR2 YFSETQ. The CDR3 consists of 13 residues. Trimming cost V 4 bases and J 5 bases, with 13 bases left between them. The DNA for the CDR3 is TGCGCCAGCAGCCCCCGGTATGCTGACGAGCAGTACTTC. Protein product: CASSPRYADEQYF.

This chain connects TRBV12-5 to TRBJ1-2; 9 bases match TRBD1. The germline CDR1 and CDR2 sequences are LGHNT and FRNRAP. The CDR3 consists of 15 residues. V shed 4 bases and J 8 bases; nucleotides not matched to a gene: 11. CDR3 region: CASGSRTGDPEGYTF. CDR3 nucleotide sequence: TGTGCTAGTGGTTCGCGGACAGGGGACCCGGAAGGCTACACCTTC. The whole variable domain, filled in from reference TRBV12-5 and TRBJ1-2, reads DARVTQTPRHKVTEMGQEVTMRCQPILGHNTVFWYRQTMMQGLELLAYFRNRAPLDDSGMPKDRFSAEMPDATLATLKIQPSEPRDSAVYFCASGSRTGDPEGYTFGSGTRLTVV.

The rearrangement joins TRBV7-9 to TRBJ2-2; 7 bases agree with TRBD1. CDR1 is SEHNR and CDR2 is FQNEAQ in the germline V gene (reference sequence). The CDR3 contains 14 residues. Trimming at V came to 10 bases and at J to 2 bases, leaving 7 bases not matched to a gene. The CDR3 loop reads CAIPGQSNTGELFF. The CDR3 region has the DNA TGTGCCATTCCGGGACAGAGTAACACCGGGGAGCTGTTTTTT.

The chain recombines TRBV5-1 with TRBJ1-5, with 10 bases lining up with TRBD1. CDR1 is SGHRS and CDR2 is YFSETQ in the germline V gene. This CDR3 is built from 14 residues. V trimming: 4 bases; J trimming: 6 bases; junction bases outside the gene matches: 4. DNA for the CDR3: TGCGCCAGCAGCCTGGGACAGGGGACTCAGCCCCAGCATTTT. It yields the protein CASSLGQGTQPQHF.

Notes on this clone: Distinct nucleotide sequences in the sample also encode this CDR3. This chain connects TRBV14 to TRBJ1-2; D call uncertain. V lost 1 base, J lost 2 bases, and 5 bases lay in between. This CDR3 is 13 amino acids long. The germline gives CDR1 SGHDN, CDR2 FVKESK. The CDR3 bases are TGTGCCAGCAGCCAAGGGAGGAACTATGGCTACACCTTC. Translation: CASSQGRNYGYTF.

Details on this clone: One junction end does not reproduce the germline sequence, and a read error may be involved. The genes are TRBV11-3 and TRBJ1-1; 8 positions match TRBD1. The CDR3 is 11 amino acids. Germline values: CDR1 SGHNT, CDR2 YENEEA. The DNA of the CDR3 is TGTGCCAGCAGCCTAGACAGGGGAGCTTTCTTT. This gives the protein CASSLDRGAFF.

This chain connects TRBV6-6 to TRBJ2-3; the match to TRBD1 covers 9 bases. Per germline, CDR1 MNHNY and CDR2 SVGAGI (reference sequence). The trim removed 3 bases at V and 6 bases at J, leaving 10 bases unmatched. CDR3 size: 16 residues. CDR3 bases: TGTGCCAGCAGTTATTCCGGGACAGGGAGCGACGATACGCAGTATTTT. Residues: CASSYSGTGSDDTQYF.

Here the CDR3 reads CASSPDPGYGYTF. CDR3 sequence (DNA): TGTGCCAGCTCCCCCGATCCAGGCTATGGCTACACCTTC. The gene calls are TRBV18 and TRBJ1-2; D is unclear. The CDR3 spans 13 residues. V was shortened by 6 bases and J by 4 bases, with 12 bases between the two germline ends. Germline V gives CDR1 KGHSH, CDR2 LQKENI.

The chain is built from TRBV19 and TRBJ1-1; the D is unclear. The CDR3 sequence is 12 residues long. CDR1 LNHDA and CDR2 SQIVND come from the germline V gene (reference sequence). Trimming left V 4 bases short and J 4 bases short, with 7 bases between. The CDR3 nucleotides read TGTGCCAGTAGTACAGCGAGCACTGAAGCTTTCTTT. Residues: CASSTASTEAFF.

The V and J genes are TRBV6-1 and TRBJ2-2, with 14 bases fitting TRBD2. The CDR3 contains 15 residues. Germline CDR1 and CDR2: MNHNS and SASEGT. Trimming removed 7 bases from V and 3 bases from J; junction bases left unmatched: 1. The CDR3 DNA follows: TGTGCCAGCAAGGGACTAGCGGGAGACACCGGGGAGCTGTTTTTT. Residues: CASKGLAGDTGELFF.